This T cell receptor (beta chain) comes out of a study of OX40 agonist ivuxolimab in advanced cancers. CDR3 length equals 16 residues. With 1 base removed from V and 1 base from J, the gap between germline ends came to 11 bases. The germline V gene encodes CDR1 SGHVS and CDR2 FNYEAQ. Repertoires were generated with immunoSEQ multiplex PCR, while TCRdb's copy carries only in-frame clones and drops some. The profile shows about 66,000 clones, about four fifths of them singletons. Sequenced material: CD4+ or CD8+ T cells sorted from blood, taken in a trial of the OX40 agonist ivuxolimab. This TCR was recovered from an adult with an advanced solid tumor such as melanoma, head and neck, liver or kidney cancer. The chain uses TRBV7-6 and TRBJ1-5; no clear D. The CDR3 region has the DNA TGTGCCAGCAGCTTAGATCGAGGATTAAGCAATCAGCCCCAGCATTTT. It specifies CASSLDRGLSNQPQHF. Complete variable domain (other parts from reference TRBV7-6 and TRBJ1-5): GAGVSQSPRYKVTKRGQDVALRCDPISGHVSLYWYRQALGQGPEFLTYFNYEAQQDKSGLPNDRFSAERPEGSISTLTIQRTEQRDSAMYRCASSLDRGLSNQPQHFGDGTRLSIL.